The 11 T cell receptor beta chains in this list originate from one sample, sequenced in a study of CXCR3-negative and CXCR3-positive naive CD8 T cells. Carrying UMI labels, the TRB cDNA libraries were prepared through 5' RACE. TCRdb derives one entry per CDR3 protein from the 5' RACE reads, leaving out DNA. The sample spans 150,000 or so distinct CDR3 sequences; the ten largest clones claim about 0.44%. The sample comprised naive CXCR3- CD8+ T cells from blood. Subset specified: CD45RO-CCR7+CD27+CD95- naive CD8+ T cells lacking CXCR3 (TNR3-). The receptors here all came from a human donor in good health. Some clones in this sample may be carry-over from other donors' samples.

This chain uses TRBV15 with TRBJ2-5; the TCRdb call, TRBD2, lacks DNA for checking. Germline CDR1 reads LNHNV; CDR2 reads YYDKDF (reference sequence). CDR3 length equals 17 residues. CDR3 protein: CATSGNPGGPLSETQYF.

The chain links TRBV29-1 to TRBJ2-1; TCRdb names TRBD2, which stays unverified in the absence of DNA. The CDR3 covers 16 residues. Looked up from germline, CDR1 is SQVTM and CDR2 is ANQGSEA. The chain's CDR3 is CSVEDLAGGPRDEQFF.

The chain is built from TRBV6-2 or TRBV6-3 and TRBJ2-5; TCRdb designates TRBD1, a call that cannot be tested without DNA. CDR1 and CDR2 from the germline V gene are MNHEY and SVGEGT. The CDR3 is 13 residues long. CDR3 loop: CASSPRAIETQYF.

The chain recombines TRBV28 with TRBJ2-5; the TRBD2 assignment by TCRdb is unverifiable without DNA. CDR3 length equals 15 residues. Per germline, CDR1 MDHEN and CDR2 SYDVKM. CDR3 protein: CASTERPTSEETQYF. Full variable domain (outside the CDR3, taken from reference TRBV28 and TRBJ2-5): DVKVTQSSRYLVKRTGEKVFLECVQDMDHENMFWYRQDPGLGLRLIYFSYDVKMKEKGDIPEGYSVSREKKERFSLILESASTNQTSMYLCASTERPTSEETQYFGPGTRLLVL.

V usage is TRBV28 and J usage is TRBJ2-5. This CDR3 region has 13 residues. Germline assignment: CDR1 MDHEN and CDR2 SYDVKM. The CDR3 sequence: CASSLSHQETQYF.

The CDR3 region is CASSLGLGAGEGQETQYF. V gene TRBV7-9 combines with J gene TRBJ2-5; checking the TCRdb D call of TRBD2 is not possible without DNA. The CDR3 has 18 amino acids. Germline V gene lookup returns CDR1 SEHNR and CDR2 FQNEAQ (reference sequence).

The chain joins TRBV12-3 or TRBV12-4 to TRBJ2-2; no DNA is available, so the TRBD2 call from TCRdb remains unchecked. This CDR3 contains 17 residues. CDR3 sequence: CASSLGPSGENTGELFF.

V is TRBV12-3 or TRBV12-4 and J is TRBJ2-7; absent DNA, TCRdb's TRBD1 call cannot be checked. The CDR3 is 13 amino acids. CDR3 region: CASSLTGVNEQYF.

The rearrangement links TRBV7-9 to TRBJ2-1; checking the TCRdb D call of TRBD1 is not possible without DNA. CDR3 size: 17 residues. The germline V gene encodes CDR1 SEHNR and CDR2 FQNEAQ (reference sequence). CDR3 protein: CASSLPLSEAPYNEQFF.

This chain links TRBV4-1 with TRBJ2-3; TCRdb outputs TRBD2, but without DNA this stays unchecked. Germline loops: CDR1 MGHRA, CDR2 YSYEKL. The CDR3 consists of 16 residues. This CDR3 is CASSQLAGPGADTQYF.

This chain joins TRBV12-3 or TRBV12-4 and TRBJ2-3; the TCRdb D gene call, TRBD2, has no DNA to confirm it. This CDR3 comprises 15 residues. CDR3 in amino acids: CASTVALASTDTQYF.